This TCR beta chain was captured in a study of radiation and T cells in renal cell carcinoma. Noted time point: blood 4 weeks post-SBRT, at nephrectomy. The sample's treatment: 15 Gy SBRT to primary tumor, nephrectomy 4 weeks later. Here immunoSEQ multiplex PCR was the method, and the copy in TCRdb shows in-frame clones only, minus some. Among about 150,000 clones listed, approximately 86% were seen once. Sequencing used blood, obtained from a patient whose treatment included radiotherapy and nephrectomy. The sequence came from a woman aged 45-65 years with renal cell carcinoma.

The CDR3 protein is CASSSGFPGANVLTF. In DNA, the CDR3 is TGTGCCAGCAGTTCAGGGTTCCCTGGGGCCAACGTCCTGACTTTC. The chain employs TRBV6-4 and TRBJ2-6; D might be TRBD1 (5 bases). Looked up from germline, CDR1 is MRHNA and CDR2 is SNTAGT. The CDR3 covers 15 residues. V gave up 5 bases and J gave up 2 bases, with 10 bases separating them.